The source of this T cell receptor (beta chain) is a study of CD8+ T cells in alopecia areata. Whole-study context: The study gave treated patients oral tofacitinib at 5 to 10 mg twice daily.

To note about this clone: Its antigen is unidentified.

Noted treatment: oral pan-JAK inhibitor, 5-10 mg twice daily. As part of sample collection, lesional scalp punch biopsies and peripheral blood were taken from alopecia areata patients. Study conclusions and caveats: In scalp samples, resident alphabeta T cells of normal skin are also sequenced. In patients, TCRs were shared less clearly than in mice, and HLA may possibly be involved.

As the sequencing template, cDNA was produced by extracting RNA and reverse transcribing it. Assay: immunoSEQ multiplex PCR; the TCRdb copy retains only in-frame clones and omits some. This table has 200,000 to 250,000 clones, approximately 70% appearing once. This TCR was recovered from a human donor with alopecia areata. The source was CD4+ T cells sorted from blood, collected at week 44, from a patient treated with tofacitinib.

DNA of the CDR3: TGCGCCAGCAGCCAAGATCCTAGCGGGAGCACAGATACGCAGTATTTT. It is translated as CASSQDPSGSTDTQYF. The J gene is TRBJ2-3, the V gene TRBV4-1, with 8 bases aligning to TRBD2. CDR1 MGHRA and CDR2 YSYEKL come from the germline V gene. V lost 0 bases and J lost 0; bases outside the gene matches: 2. The CDR3 spans 16 residues.